The T cell receptor beta chain under discussion was sequenced for a study of cytomegalovirus exposure and HLA in healthy donors (dated by TCRdb to 2015 to 2018). The study in broad terms: In an earlier analysis of some 610 of the donors, about 270 Gb of sequence data and just under 120 million unique TCR beta sequences from 180 million or so T cells were reported. In addition to the first cohort of around 670 subjects, a separate validation cohort of 120 different subjects was used. To decide whether each TCR beta V gene segment behaved as functional or pseudogenic, an earlier analysis of 587 of the donors relied on high-throughput TCR beta sequencing. Alongside the repertoire data, information on donor age, sex, ethnicity and CMV serostatus was compiled. A later genetic analysis used genome-wide SNP genotypes for about 65% of the roughly 700 donors, treating that subset as a discovery cohort. To predict cytomegalovirus infection status, the study brought together high-throughput TCR immunosequencing, statistical association of individual TCRs with disease status, and machine learning. The later analysis used no new phenotypic data to find candidate immune exposures, relying instead on TCR beta sequences and their occurrence across donors. Roughly five DR-DQ haplotypes were handled as single units for association and clustering because linkage in the cohort was strong. The genetic ancestry cluster associated with self-reported Caucasian donors included over 80% of the 398 genotyped donors. The number of donors typed differed by locus, with roughly 620-630 for A, B, C, DRB1 and DQB1, roughly 520 for DQA1, approximately 580 for DPA1, and around 450 for DPB1. Class I and class II HLA loci were covered by the typing at four-digit resolution. About 300 gigabases of sequencing data and tens of millions of unique TCR sequences were included in an early release covering about 600 HLA-typed donors. Every discovery cohort repertoire had been produced on one sequencing platform. Among around 400 genotyped donors of the cohort, an average of about 240,000 unique TCR beta nucleotide sequences were sequenced per donor, roughly a sixth of them non-productive. The study used immunosequencing to profile the T cell repertoires of approximately 690 subjects and linked those repertoires to cytomegalovirus serostatus. The study was designed to test whether signatures of past pathogen exposure could be identified by cataloging public T cell receptors. In a later analysis, previously published TCR beta repertoires from about 640 donors were re-analyzed and high-resolution HLA genotyping was added so that TCR occurrence patterns could be studied.

According to the germline V gene (reference sequence), CDR1 reads LNHNV and CDR2 reads YYDKDF. At the junction V is shortened by 0 bases and J by 7 bases; bases outside the gene matches: 6. The CDR3 holds 15 amino acids from the cysteine to the phenylalanine. Only the CDR3 part of the read is kept: 45 bases, read in frame from the first base. Broad study findings and their caveats: Most TCR sequences were seen in very few donors, while some public TCRs were found in many individuals. The only immune exposure information available for the cohort was CMV serostatus. A later analysis reported that several top co-occurrence clusters appeared linked to parvovirus B19, influenza, CMV and Epstein-Barr virus. Only TCR beta chains were sequenced in this cohort, and the absence of alpha or paired-chain data limited detectable features. A further reported finding was that TCR beta sequences accurately predicted the HLA-A and HLA-B alleles for most subjects in the first cohort. Because HLA typing was missing for some donors at each locus, association tests included only the typed subset. At a false discovery rate of 0.05, a later analysis linked 15,000 to 20,000 TCR beta sequences to specific HLA alleles. The earlier analysis of a few hundred of the donors excluded roughly 16 rarely observed V segments, including chromosome 9 orphons, because counts were too low. A cluster of highly shared sequence variants was judged likely to represent a technical artifact of the sequencing pipeline. Broadly in line with IMGT annotations, most TCR beta V segments showed up in productive rearrangements about 90% or about 30% of the time in an earlier analysis of around 600 of the donors. Because the 87-base-pair reads could not distinguish some IMGT-functional V segments, including TRBV6-2 and TRBV6-3, those segments were excluded. A later genetic analysis associated a missense DCLRE1C variant with V-gene and J-gene trimming of TCR beta chains, and an independent cohort replicated the association. Correlated functional status among segregating V segments might be attributable to linkage disequilibrium, but an unknown experimental factor could not be ruled out. A later analysis found that most CMV-associated TCR beta chains appeared HLA-restricted, with HLA associations seemingly driven largely by CMV exposure. In vitro tests confirmed that a few of the cytomegalovirus-associated TCR beta chains recognize cytomegalovirus antigens. In a later analysis, HLA-associated TCR beta chains showed more clonal expansion and lower generation probabilities than non-associated chains that were equally common. A later analysis found that TCR association rates varied across HLA loci, with DRB1 alleles showing the most associated TCRs and HLA-C alleles the fewest. When HLA alleles, especially DR and DQ, strongly co-occurred, attributing TCR associations to individual alleles was difficult. Roughly uniform sequencing depth across donors was assumed in presence/absence analyses, although this assumption may not hold. In the study, some 160 TCR beta chains were listed as associated with cytomegalovirus. The classifier was reported to diagnose cytomegalovirus status with high specificity and sensitivity in both the original and validation cohorts. A later genetic analysis reported fewer N-insertions in productive TCRs among donors in an Asian-associated ancestry cluster than the roughly 700-donor mean. It was suggested by the authors that the approach could potentially be generalized to other disease states and immunological phenotypes.

The cohort was made up of several hundred healthy bone marrow donors. Cohort members were all nominally healthy when sampled, although unrecorded immune exposures were likely present. The donor was CMV seronegative and belonged to the group of approximately 320 seronegative cohort members. A peripheral blood sample was collected from each donor, and TCR beta sequencing was performed on peripheral blood mononuclear cells. Genomic DNA extraction from the blood cell samples was performed with the Qiagen DNeasy Blood Extraction Kit. A word on this clone: Its cognate antigen has yet to be identified.

Libraries were built with the immunoSEQ multiplex PCR assay. For the multiplex PCR, a mixture combining 60 forward primers for TCR Vbeta segments and 13 reverse primers for TCR Jbeta segments was used. The CDR3 region of rearranged TCR beta genes was amplified from genomic DNA by a multiplex PCR assay. The amplified TCR beta libraries were sequenced on the Illumina HiSeq System as 87-base-pair reads. As for how the authors treated the data: A later analysis tallied 70 million to 100 million unique TCR beta chains across the 700 or so repertoires, and some 10 million of those chains were shared by two or more donors. Raw reads were error-corrected and collapsed into unique sequences by a nearest-neighbor algorithm in which closely related sequences were merged to remove PCR and sequencing errors. CDR3 sequences were aligned to IMGT reference sequences to assign V, D and J gene segments. For a sequence to be retained, a match of at least six nucleotides to both a V gene segment and a J gene segment was required. A rearrangement was called productive if the CDR3 had no stop codons and remained in frame with V and J, and every other rearrangement was called non-productive. CDR3 was defined according to IMGT convention as the region running from the second conserved V-encoded cysteine to the conserved J-encoded phenylalanine. The earlier analysis of about 640 of the donors excluded any sequence lacking an unambiguous match to a single V gene segment. In an earlier analysis of several hundred of the donors, V segments were called functional above 56.7% productive rearrangements and were called segregating when the between-donor standard deviation exceeded 5%. A statistical classification framework was built for diagnosing cytomegalovirus status from the catalog of TCR beta chain sequences. V and J gene assignment, in a later analysis, came from comparing TCR nucleotide sequences with IMGT/GENE-DB human TR gene sequences. A later analysis assigned CDR3 sequences and most-parsimonious VDJ recombination scenarios with the TCRdist pipeline. In a later analysis, each TCR beta chain was defined by its CDR3 amino acid sequence together with its V-gene family, and reads lacking a unique V-gene family were excluded. A later analysis removed several hundred highly shared, low-generation-probability nucleotide sequences to deal with suspected cross-contamination and a sequencing artifact. In a later analysis, a clonal expansion index for each public chain was calculated from normalized within-repertoire ranks of inferred template counts. Generation probabilities in a later analysis came from a VDJ recombination model fitted to out-of-frame rearrangements, and those results were checked against IGoR. In a later analysis, TCR-TCR, TCR-HLA and TCR-CMV co-occurrence was scored with hypergeometric tests, and a repertoire-size bias correction was applied to TCR pairs. A later analysis estimated false discovery rates by permuting HLA or CMV assignments 20 times. In a later analysis, co-occurring TCRs were grouped using DBSCAN, with TCRdist sequence similarity added in when clustering inside HLA-allele-positive subsets. Repertoires with fewer than 30,000 or more than 120,000 public chains were left out of co-occurrence clustering, as were five repertoires with anomalous nucleotide sharing. Held by TCRdb, this immuneACCESS table contains in-frame sequences only and omits some clones. Under half of the omission traces to an unresolved V gene where checked; the cause of the rest is unknown. That table gives V, J and clone size, and the DNA gave D and trimming. The table for this sample lists 96,000 or so clones. Just under 3.5% of the sample goes to the ten largest clones.

The rearranged segments are TRBV15 and TRBJ1-5; 7 middle bases align to TRBD1. The sequencing input was PBMCs. The clonotype originates from a woman between 25 and 40 years old in good health and CMV-seronegative. The nucleotide sequence is TGTGCCACCAGCAGAGATTTGGCAGGGGGACAGCCCCAGCATTTT. This yields the protein CATSRDLAGGQPQHF.